This record looks at one T cell receptor beta chain sequence and its context. The antigen is unknown. Time point of the sample: week 35, safety follow-up. Vaccination used 300 ug of mutant IDH1 20-mer peptide per dose, with topical imiquimod. The data were obtained in a study of a mutant IDH1 vaccine in newly diagnosed glioma. Study details: Patients got their first vaccination 4-6 weeks after radiotherapy alone, or with temozolomide cycles. Sex distribution of treated patients was around 62% male and around 38% female; mean age was 40.4 years. Earlier care involved radiotherapy, temozolomide, or both, and the majority received both. V12 came at week 35, V13 at week 47.

Sequencing used immunoSEQ multiplex PCR; TCRdb keeps in-frame clones, though not all of them. The sample includes 50,000 to 70,000 clones, 74% of them seen just once. Germline V gene lookup returns CDR1 LNHDA and CDR2 SQIVND (reference sequence). This CDR3 is built from 14 residues. V was cut by 3 bases and J by 4 bases, with 12 bases left in between. V is TRBV19 and J is TRBJ1-1; TRBD1 might be the D (5 bases). Sample: PBMCs, taken from a glioma patient whose treatment included an IDH1 peptide vaccine. This clonotype originated in a man aged 50 to 59 with glioma. The CDR3, as DNA: TGTGCCAGTAGTATCCAGGGTTGGAGCACTGAAGCTTTCTTT. Translation: CASSIQGWSTEAFF.